One sample yielded the 27 T cell receptor beta chains listed below, sequenced in a study of T cell responses to AZD1222 COVID-19 vaccine. Sequenced by immunoSEQ multiplex PCR; TCRdb stores in-frame clones only, minus some. The table lists 120,000 or so clones, 90% of them singletons. Sequencing used peripheral blood, obtained on day 0 of AZD1222 vaccination. Receptor source: an adult in good health.

The CDR3 region has the DNA TGTGCCAGCAGCCCCCAGGCGGGGGACAGCACAGATACGCAGTATTTT. This translates into CASSPQAGDSTDTQYF. This rearrangement joins TRBV3-1 (or the pseudogene TRBV3-2) to TRBJ2-3, with 7 bases lining up with TRBD2. CDR3 length equals 16 residues. V dropped 4 bases and J dropped 0; count of bases not matched to a gene: 7. The germline V gene encodes CDR1 LGHDT and CDR2 YNNKEL (reference sequence).

A few counts support this clone. This chain uses TRBV5-4 with TRBJ2-7; a weak D match, TRBD2 (6 bases). Germline CDR1 is SGHNT and CDR2 is YYREEE (reference sequence). The CDR3 runs to 15 residues. Trimming took off 0 bases at V and 2 bases at J, with 12 bases between the two ends. The CDR3: CASSLGWEAPYEQYF. CDR3 bases: TGTGCCAGCAGCTTGGGGTGGGAGGCCCCCTACGAGCAGTACTTC.

This rearrangement joins TRBV27 to TRBJ2-2; 7 bases fit TRBD2. Germline CDR1 is MNHEY and CDR2 is SMNVEV (reference sequence). Germline trimming cut 3 bases from V and 5 bases from J; bases unmatched to any gene: 6. The CDR3 runs to 15 residues. CDR3 DNA sequence: TGTGCCAGCAGTTTTGGCGGGAGTAGTACCGGGGAGCTGTTTTTT. This encodes CASSFGGSSTGELFF.

This clone was observed a few times. This chain uses TRBV28 with TRBJ2-7; possibly TRBD1 or TRBD2 for D (5 bases each). V was cut by 6 bases and J by 2 bases, with 11 bases left in between. CDR1 MDHEN and CDR2 SYDVKM come from the germline V gene. This CDR3 is built from 13 residues. CDR3 nucleotides: TGTGCCAGCAGGGGGACCGTAACCTACGAGCAGTACTTC. Its translation: CASRGTVTYEQYF.

The chain couples TRBV27 to TRBJ2-1, with 8 bases lining up with TRBD2. V lost 5 bases, J lost 4 bases, and 13 bases stayed unmatched. This CDR3 contains 17 residues. CDR1 is MNHEY, CDR2 SMNVEV, per germline (reference sequence). CDR3 sequence: CASSPIRLAGVYNEQFF. CDR3 in DNA: TGTGCCAGCAGTCCGATCCGCCTAGCGGGCGTTTACAATGAGCAGTTCTTC.

This chain connects TRBV5-4 to TRBJ2-2; 8 bases line up with TRBD2. With 2 bases clipped from V and 6 bases from J, the junction kept 6 bases outside the gene matches. CDR1 is SGHNT, CDR2 YYREEE, per germline (reference sequence). The CDR3 runs to 15 residues. CDR3 amino acids: CASSLGTRIAGELFF. CDR3 sequence (DNA): TGTGCCAGCAGCTTAGGGACTAGAATCGCCGGGGAGCTGTTTTTT. The full variable domain, rest sourced from reference TRBV5-4 and TRBJ2-2, is ETGVTQSPTHLIKTRGQQVTLRCSSQSGHNTVSWYQQALGQGPQFIFQYYREEENGRGNFPPRFSGLQFPNYSSELNVNALELDDSALYLCASSLGTRIAGELFFGEGSRLTVL.

The rearrangement joins TRBV6-2 or TRBV6-3 to TRBJ2-2; D remains unclear. Germline loops: CDR1 MNHEY, CDR2 SVGEGT. V dropped 3 bases and J dropped 6 bases, with 5 bases sitting between them. CDR3 length: 12 amino acids. The CDR3 nucleotides are TGTGCCAGCAGTTATCAGGCCGGGGAGCTGTTTTTT. It translates to CASSYQAGELFF.

The gene calls are TRBV4-1 and TRBJ1-3; maybe TRBD1 (5 bases). This CDR3 is 20 amino acids long. Trimming removed 3 bases at V and 0 bases at J, with 24 bases between. The germline V gene has CDR1 MGHRA and CDR2 YSYEKL. The CDR3 here is CASSHQRSGTAVLSGNTIYF. The CDR3 DNA follows: TGCGCCAGCAGCCATCAAAGGTCCGGGACGGCCGTTCTCTCTGGAAACACCATATATTTT.

The chain recombines TRBV7-6 with TRBJ2-3; D is uncertain. V was shortened by 5 bases and J by 2 bases, with 8 bases between the two germline ends. Germline V CDR1 and CDR2: SGHVS, FNYEAQ. CDR3 length: 13 amino acids. CDR3 in DNA: TGTGCCAGCAGCGACCGCAACACAGATACGCAGTATTTT. Its translation: CASSDRNTDTQYF.

The chain has TRBV3-1 (or the pseudogene TRBV3-2) and TRBJ2-5, with D unclear. V lost 0 bases to trimming and J lost 9 bases, with 2 bases between them. The CDR3 is 10 amino acids. CDR1 and CDR2 (germline): LGHDT, YNNKEL (reference sequence). The CDR3 sequence: CASSQDAQYF. For the CDR3, the DNA is TGTGCCAGCAGCCAAGATGCCCAGTACTTC.

This chain connects TRBV6-6 to TRBJ2-7; D is tentatively TRBD1 or TRBD2 (5 bases each). Germline lookup yields CDR1 MNHNY and CDR2 SVGAGI (reference sequence). The CDR3 is made up of 14 amino acids. V was cut by 7 bases and J by 3 bases, with 16 bases left in between. The CDR3 loop is CASTNGAGDYEQYF. CDR3 sequence (DNA): TGTGCCAGCACCAACGGGGCAGGAGACTACGAGCAGTACTTC.

The V call is TRBV10-3, the J call TRBJ1-6, with 7 bases identical to TRBD1. Unmatched junction bases numbered 13, after V lost 6 bases and J lost 5 bases. Germline V lookup: CDR1 ENHRY, CDR2 SYGVKD. The CDR3 is made up of 17 amino acids. Written as DNA, the CDR3 is TGTGCCATCAGCCCGGTTATGACCGGGACAGATAATTCACCCCTCCACTTT. Translating it yields CAISPVMTGTDNSPLHF.

This clone was recorded once. J is TRBJ2-2 and V is TRBV14; D not certain. This CDR3 is 16 amino acids long. CDR1 and CDR2 from the germline V gene are SGHDN and FVKESK. Trimming took off 4 bases at V and 4 bases at J, with 16 bases between the two ends. The CDR3 DNA sequence: TGTGCCAGCAGCCCGGGTTCACACAGAGCCACCGGGGAGCTGTTTTTT. Amino acids: CASSPGSHRATGELFF. The whole variable domain, filled in from reference TRBV14 and TRBJ2-2, reads EAGVTQFPSHSVIEKGQTVTLRCDPISGHDNLYWYRRVMGKEIKFLLHFVKESKQDESGMPNNRFLAERTGGTYSTLKVQPAELEDSGVYFCASSPGSHRATGELFFGEGSRLTVL.

The chain combines TRBV9 with TRBJ1-2, with D perhaps TRBD1 (5 bases). Germline V lookup: CDR1 SGDLS, CDR2 YYNGEE. The V gene lost 3 bases and the J gene lost 4 bases, with 16 bases spanning the gap. This CDR3 contains 15 residues. CDR3 coding DNA: TGTGCCAGCAGCGGCCATTTTGGGGGTGGCTATGGCTACACCTTC. Protein sequence: CASSGHFGGGYGYTF.

The CDR3 DNA reads TGTGCCAGCAGCGCACCTGCTGAGGGACAGGGGAACGACGAGCAGTACTTC. The encoded protein is CASSAPAEGQGNDEQYF. This chain uses TRBV9 with TRBJ2-7, with 10 bases fitting TRBD1. Germline trimming cut 3 bases from V and 5 bases from J; bases unmatched to any gene: 14. The CDR3 has 17 amino acids. The germline V gene encodes CDR1 SGDLS and CDR2 YYNGEE.

This chain connects TRBV5-1 to TRBJ1-2; 7 nucleotides align to TRBD1. Germline CDR1 SGHRS, CDR2 YFSETQ. The CDR3 covers 14 residues. V lost 0 bases, J lost 7 bases, and 6 bases stayed unmatched. CDR3 loop: CASSLAGQESGYTF. Written as DNA, the CDR3 is TGCGCCAGCAGCTTGGCCGGACAGGAAAGTGGCTACACCTTC. Using reference TRBV5-1 and TRBJ1-2 for the parts outside the CDR3, the full variable domain is KAGVTQTPRYLIKTRGQQVTLSCSPISGHRSVSWYQQTPGQGLQFLFEYFSETQRNKGNFPGRFSGRQFSNSRSEMNVSTLELGDSALYLCASSLAGQESGYTFGSGTRLTVV.

The V and J genes are TRBV4-1 and TRBJ2-7; D perhaps matches TRBD1 (6 bases). Germline loops: CDR1 MGHRA, CDR2 YSYEKL. The ends were cut back, 0 bases at V and 7 bases at J, with 19 bases in the middle. The CDR3 consists of 16 residues. The CDR3 DNA sequence: TGCGCCAGCAGCCAAGATAGTGCCTTAGGGGGAAGAGAGCAGTACTTC. This codes for CASSQDSALGGREQYF.

The chain is built from TRBV6-2 or TRBV6-3 and TRBJ2-5; perhaps TRBD1 as D (5 bases). The germline V gene has CDR1 MNHEY and CDR2 SVGEGT. This CDR3 spans 13 amino acids. Trimming removed 2 bases from V and 5 bases from J, with 9 bases in between. CDR3 in amino acids: CASSYGAEETQYF. CDR3 bases: TGTGCCAGCAGTTACGGGGCGGAGGAGACCCAGTACTTC.

The chain has TRBV29-1 and TRBJ2-7, with TRBD2 matching over 13 bases. Trimming at V came to 6 bases and at J to 1 base, leaving 3 bases not matched to a gene. Germline CDR1 is SQVTM and CDR2 is ANQGSEA. There are 14 residues in the CDR3. The CDR3 DNA sequence: TGCAGCGTCAGGGGACTAGCGGGGTCCTACGAGCAGTACTTC. Its protein is CSVRGLAGSYEQYF.

V usage is TRBV21-1 and J usage is TRBJ1-1. TRBV21-1 is annotated as a pseudogene. The length of the CDR3 is 15 residues. CDR3 sequence (DNA): TGTGCCAGCAGCAAAGAGCAGGGACCAGGCACTGAAGCTTTCTTT. It is translated as CASSKEQGPGTEAFF.

The V gene is TRBV5-5, the J gene TRBJ2-7; 11 bases fit TRBD2. The junction had 5 bases not matched to a gene; V was cut back by 0 bases and J by 6 bases. This CDR3 has 15 residues. Looked up from germline, CDR1 is SGHKS and CDR2 is YYEKEE (reference sequence). DNA for the CDR3: TGTGCCAGCAGCTTGGTTCTAGCGGGAGGAAGCGAGCAGTACTTC. Amino acids: CASSLVLAGGSEQYF. Full variable domain (outside the CDR3, taken from reference TRBV5-5 and TRBJ2-7): DAGVTQSPTHLIKTRGQQVTLRCSPISGHKSVSWYQQVLGQGPQFIFQYYEKEERGRGNFPDRFSARQFPNYSSELNVNALLLGDSALYLCASSLVLAGGSEQYFGPGTRLTVT.

In this sample, this clone turned up a few times. The chain couples TRBV7-9 to TRBJ1-5; 12 bases agree with TRBD1. Germline CDR1 and CDR2: SEHNR and FQNEAQ (reference sequence). This CDR3 is built from 14 residues. Unmatched junction bases numbered 5, after V lost 3 bases and J lost 11 bases. CDR3 region: CASSFPGQGAAQHF. DNA for the CDR3: TGTGCCAGCAGCTTCCCGGGACAGGGGGCAGCCCAGCATTTT.

The V and J genes are TRBV27 and TRBJ2-2, with TRBD2 matching 9 bases. CDR3 length equals 15 residues. V lost 3 bases to trimming and J lost 5 bases; unmatched junction nucleotides: 4. CDR1 and CDR2 (germline): MNHEY, SMNVEV (reference sequence). The CDR3 spells CASSFRTSGTGELFF. The CDR3 DNA sequence: TGTGCCAGCAGTTTTAGAACTAGCGGGACCGGGGAGCTGTTTTTT.

This clone was seen just once. The chain links TRBV24-1 to TRBJ2-7; the match to TRBD1 covers 9 bases. V lost 4 bases to trimming and J lost 2 bases; unmatched junction nucleotides: 8. Germline loops: CDR1 KGHDR, CDR2 SFDVKD. CDR3 length: 16 amino acids. Written as DNA, the CDR3 is TGTGCCACCAGTGACTCTACACAGGGGGCCCCCTACGAGCAGTACTTC. Translating it yields CATSDSTQGAPYEQYF.

The J gene is TRBJ1-5, the V gene TRBV28; D unresolved. CDR1 is MDHEN and CDR2 is SYDVKM in the germline V gene. Trimming removed 6 bases at V and 7 bases at J, with 10 bases between. This CDR3 is built from 12 residues. CDR3 coding DNA: TGTGCCAGCAGCGTCTCGGAGCAGCCCCAGCATTTT. Translated, it gives CASSVSEQPQHF.

This clone was recorded a few times. The chain has TRBV5-8 and TRBJ1-1; 9 nucleotides match TRBD1. This CDR3 is 14 amino acids long. V shed 2 bases, J shed 4 bases, and the junction held 3 bases outside the gene matches. Germline CDR1 SGHTS, CDR2 YDEGEE. CDR3 protein: CASSLQGASTEAFF. The CDR3 DNA sequence: TGTGCCAGCAGCTTACAGGGGGCGAGCACTGAAGCTTTCTTT. The whole variable domain, remainder taken from reference TRBV5-8 and TRBJ1-1, is EAGVTQSPTHLIKTRGQQATLRCSPISGHTSVYWYQQALGLGLQFLLWYDEGEERNRGNFPPRFSGRQFPNYSSELNVNALELEDSALYLCASSLQGASTEAFFGQGTRLTVV.

The rearrangement joins TRBV5-1 to TRBJ2-1; the match to TRBD2 covers 15 bases. In germline, CDR1 is SGHRS, CDR2 YFSETQ. The CDR3 length is 18 residues. J was trimmed by 10 bases and V by 3 bases; bases with no gene match: 14. The CDR3: CASSSPGLAGGPSWEQFF. The DNA for the CDR3 is TGCGCCAGCAGCTCTCCGGGACTAGCGGGAGGTCCCTCCTGGGAGCAGTTCTTC.